This TCR beta chain was sequenced in a study of cytomegalovirus exposure and HLA in healthy donors. Across the whole study: The study placed about 81% of its 350 to 450 genotyped donors in the Caucasian-associated ancestry cluster.

PCR used 60 Vbeta primers and 13 Jbeta primers. Assay used: immunoSEQ multiplex PCR; TCRdb lists only in-frame clones, some missing. The profile shows tens of thousands of clones, around 78% of them singletons. This clone appeared a few times. What it binds is not known. Germline trimming cut 0 bases from V and 5 bases from J; bases unmatched to any gene: 2. The germline V gene encodes CDR1 SGHDT and CDR2 YYEEEE. The CDR3 is 15 residues long. Study-wide results and limits: HLA alleles were associated with 15,000 to 20,000 TCR beta sequences in a later analysis at 0.05 false discovery rate.

Sequences were obtained from PBMCs. The V call is TRBV5-6, the J call TRBJ2-7; 13 bases match TRBD2. The clonotype was recovered from a man aged 40-50 years in good health and CMV-seronegative. The CDR3, as DNA: TGTGCCAGCAGCTTGGGACTAGCGGGAGGACACGAGCAGTACTTC. Translation: CASSLGLAGGHEQYF.